One and the same sample provided the 31 T cell receptor beta chains below, sequenced in a study of T-cell reconstitution after alpha-beta-depleted transplantation in children. The TCRbeta library incorporated unique molecular identifiers. TCRdb reanalysed the PCR reads using MiXCR and keeps one entry per CDR3 protein. This repertoire shows some 640,000 distinct CDR3 sequences, roughly 17% found once; its top ten account for 0.9% to 1.2%. The starting material was PBMCs from the stem cell graft donor, obtained from the stem cell graft. The receptor source for this set is a human donor who donated a stem cell graft to a child with acute myeloid leukemia.

This clonotype was observed at least ten times. The rearrangement uses TRBV20-1 and TRBJ2-7, with D possibly being TRBD2 (5 bases). CDR3 size: 12 residues. Germline CDR1 is DFQATT and CDR2 is SNEGSKA (reference sequence). V shed 4 bases and J shed 4 bases, with 11 bases lying between them. CDR3 protein: CSANGVGYEQYV. CDR3 DNA sequence: TGCAGTGCTAACGGGGTGGGGTACGAGCAGTACGTC.

This clonotype was seen ten or more times. The chain joins TRBV20-1 to TRBJ2-5, with 8 positions matching TRBD2. Germline V CDR1 and CDR2: DFQATT, SNEGSKA (reference sequence). The CDR3 covers 17 residues. With 1 base clipped from V and 2 bases from J, the junction kept 12 bases outside the gene matches. DNA for the CDR3: TGCAGTGCTAGAGCTCTAGCGGGCTTAAGAGATCAAGAGACCCAGTACTTC. This sequence encodes CSARALAGLRDQETQYF.

This clonotype was counted many times. V usage is TRBV6-1 and J usage is TRBJ1-6; a possible D gene is TRBD1 (5 bases). The CDR3 is made up of 14 amino acids. Per germline, CDR1 MNHNS and CDR2 SASEGT. V shed 6 bases and J shed 6 bases, with 12 bases lying between them. The CDR3 loop reads CASSSGTLNSPLHF. The CDR3 DNA reads as TGTGCCAGCAGCTCCGGGACCCTTAATTCACCCCTCCACTTT.

The table lists this clonotype with many counts. The rearrangement joins TRBV20-1 to TRBJ2-3; no clear D. Looked up from germline, CDR1 is DFQATT and CDR2 is SNEGSKA (reference sequence). The CDR3 extends over 16 amino acids. The V end lost 0 bases, the J end lost 1 base, and 14 bases lay between the germline ends. This chain's CDR3 is CSARDPAQARTDTQYF. The CDR3 nucleotides are TGCAGTGCTAGAGATCCGGCTCAGGCTCGCACAGATACGCAGTATTTT.

The V and J genes are TRBV11-1 and TRBJ2-1, with 9 bases fitting TRBD2. Germline trimming cut 5 bases from V and 4 bases from J; bases unmatched to any gene: 6. The CDR3 consists of 15 residues. The germline CDR1 and CDR2 sequences are SGHAT and FQDESV (reference sequence). Here the CDR3 DNA reads TGTGCCAGCAGCAACCTAGCGGGGATTTACAATGAGCAGTTCTTC. This codes for CASSNLAGIYNEQFF. Full variable domain (outside the CDR3, taken from reference TRBV11-1 and TRBJ2-1): EAEVAQSPRYKITEKSQAVAFWCDPISGHATLYWYRQILGQGPELLVQFQDESVVDDSQLPKDRFSAERLKGVDSTLKIQPAELGDSAMYLCASSNLAGIYNEQFFGPGTRLTVL.

In its sample, this clonotype was seen many times. V is TRBV12-3 or TRBV12-4 and J is TRBJ1-3, with D unresolved. Trimming left V 7 bases short and J 0 bases short, with 16 bases between. This CDR3 has 16 residues. The CDR3 spells CASIIGGFLSGNTIYF. The CDR3 DNA is TGTGCCAGCATCATAGGAGGGTTTCTCTCTGGAAACACCATATATTTT.

This clonotype has at least ten counts. This rearrangement joins TRBV24-1 to TRBJ1-1; D unclear. The CDR3 spans 13 residues. V was clipped by 4 bases and J by 3 bases, with 8 bases between them. CDR1 is KGHDR, CDR2 SFDVKD, per germline. In DNA form, the CDR3 reads TGTGCCACCAGTGACGACTCGGACACTGAAGCTTTCTTT. Translating it yields CATSDDSDTEAFF.

V and J are TRBV27 and TRBJ2-2; possible D gene TRBD1, 5 bases. V was trimmed by 4 bases and J by 3 bases, leaving 12 bases between them. The germline CDR1 and CDR2 sequences are MNHEY and SMNVEV (reference sequence). The CDR3 extends over 15 amino acids. This CDR3 reads CASSSAGIDTGELFF. The CDR3 DNA sequence: TGTGCCAGCAGTTCGGCAGGGATCGACACCGGGGAGCTGTTTTTT.

This clonotype has only a few counts. This chain uses TRBV5-1 with TRBJ2-7; perhaps TRBD1 as D (5 bases). Deletions cut 0 bases from V and 3 bases from J, with 10 bases between. The germline gives CDR1 SGHRS, CDR2 YFSETQ. The CDR3 length is 14 residues. The CDR3: CASSLEAGNYEQYV. CDR3 DNA sequence: TGCGCCAGCAGCTTGGAGGCAGGGAACTACGAGCAGTACGTC.

This clonotype has more than one count but fewer than ten. The chain is built from TRBV11-2 and TRBJ1-5, with D unresolved. In germline, CDR1 is SGHAT, CDR2 FQNNGV. The CDR3 spans 14 residues. Trimming removed 3 bases at V and 4 bases at J, with 10 bases between. CDR3 protein: CASSLGLVNQPQHF. CDR3 nucleotides: TGTGCCAGCAGCTTGGGGTTAGTTAATCAGCCCCAGCATTTT.

This clonotype was detected many times. V gene TRBV20-1 combines with J gene TRBJ2-3; D ambiguous. This CDR3 has 12 amino acids. CDR1 and CDR2 (germline): DFQATT, SNEGSKA (reference sequence). Trimming removed 2 bases from V and 6 bases from J, with 9 bases in between. CDR3 residues: CSARLLADTQYF. CDR3 in DNA: TGCAGTGCTAGATTATTGGCGGATACGCAGTATTTT.

This clonotype was recorded a few times. The chain has TRBV29-1 and TRBJ1-1; the D gene is possibly TRBD1 (6 bases). This CDR3 comprises 11 residues. From germline, CDR1 is SQVTM and CDR2 ANQGSEA. The germline V and J ends were trimmed by 4 bases and 7 bases, with 10 bases remaining between them. The CDR3 region is CSVADSSEAFF. The CDR3 bases are TGCAGCGTTGCGGACAGTAGTGAAGCTTTCTTT.

In the case of this clonotype: A much larger clonotype is one base distant, so this may be a read error. The rearrangement links TRBV7-9 to TRBJ2-2; weak D call: TRBD2 (7 bases). This CDR3 has 15 residues. Germline V gives CDR1 SEHNR, CDR2 FQNEAQ (reference sequence). V lost 2 bases and J 7 bases, leaving 14 bases between the germline ends. The CDR3 is CASSLTGGAGGELFF. CDR3 DNA: TGTGCCAGCAGCTTAACGGGGGGCGCCGGCGGGGAGCTGTTTTTT.

This clonotype showed up just a few times. This chain connects TRBV12-3 or TRBV12-4 to TRBJ1-2; no clear D. Deletions cut 3 bases from V and 4 bases from J, with 9 bases between. The CDR3 contains 13 residues. The CDR3 spells CASSFRVSYGYTF. DNA of the CDR3: TGTGCCAGCAGTTTTCGGGTTTCCTATGGCTACACCTTC.

The CDR3 loop is CASSLGRAGGYNSPLHF. The CDR3, as DNA: TGTGCCAGCAGTTTAGGTAGAGCGGGGGGTTATAATTCACCCCTCCACTTT. The V gene is TRBV12-3 or TRBV12-4, the J gene TRBJ1-6; maybe TRBD1 (5 bases). The CDR3 length is 17 residues. V was cut by 1 base and J by 4 bases, with 14 bases left in between.

This clonotype was counted at least ten times. V usage is TRBV20-1 and J usage is TRBJ2-2; no clear D. This CDR3 is built from 8 residues. Germline lookup yields CDR1 DFQATT and CDR2 SNEGSKA (reference sequence). Here the CDR3 DNA reads TGCAGCCAGGGGGAGCTGTTTTTT. Encoded protein: CSQGELFF.

This clonotype was seen ten or more times. The rearrangement links TRBV6-5 to TRBJ1-6, with 12 bases matching TRBD1. With 0 bases clipped from V and 6 bases from J, the junction kept 3 bases outside the gene matches. CDR1 is MNHEY, CDR2 SVGAGI, per germline. The CDR3 loop spans 17 amino acids. CDR3 nucleotide sequence: TGTGCCAGCAGTTACTCGGGACAGGGGGCGCTTAATTCACCCCTCCACTTT. It specifies CASSYSGQGALNSPLHF.

This clonotype was detected a few times. CDR3 region: CASSPRGGLETQYF. CDR3 bases: TGCGCCAGCAGCCCCCGCGGGGGATTGGAGACCCAGTACTTC. This chain connects TRBV5-1 to TRBJ2-5, with 7 bases aligning to TRBD2. The germline CDR1 and CDR2 sequences are SGHRS and YFSETQ. The CDR3 totals 14 residues. The V segment lost 4 bases and the J segment 5 bases; nucleotides outside the gene matches: 8.

This clonotype occurred many times. This rearrangement joins TRBV29-1 to TRBJ2-5; D is possibly TRBD2 (6 bases). V lost 7 bases and J lost 5, with 11 bases in between. The CDR3 is made up of 11 amino acids. The germline V gene encodes CDR1 SQVTM and CDR2 ANQGSEA. For the CDR3, the DNA is TGCAGCGCCCGACTAGGGGAGACCCAGTACTTC. Its translation: CSARLGETQYF.

This chain links TRBV4-2 with TRBJ2-3; D is uncertain. V lost 1 base and J lost 4, with 12 bases in between. The CDR3 spans 15 residues. CDR1 and CDR2 from the germline V gene are LGHNA and YNFKEQ. This CDR3 reads CASSQVQIIADTQYF. The CDR3 region has the DNA TGTGCCAGCAGCCAAGTGCAGATTATAGCAGATACGCAGTATTTT.

This clonotype has at least ten counts. The rearrangement joins TRBV20-1 to TRBJ2-3; 8 bases match TRBD2. Trimming cost V 2 bases and J 6 bases; bases outside gene matches: 10. The CDR3 totals 15 residues. Germline CDR1 DFQATT, CDR2 SNEGSKA (reference sequence). In nucleotides, the CDR3 is TGCAGTGCTAGAATCGGGGGGGGGTTTCTGGATACGCAGTATTTT. Translation gives CSARIGGGFLDTQYF.

V usage is TRBV27 and J usage is TRBJ2-1, with 7 bases that match TRBD2. This CDR3 is built from 15 residues. The germline CDR1 and CDR2 sequences are MNHEY and SMNVEV (reference sequence). After removal of 4 bases from V and 8 bases from J, the junction contained 11 bases not matched to a gene. CDR3 sequence reads: CASSSHPAGRDEQFF. The CDR3 nucleotides are TGTGCCAGCAGTTCCCACCCCGCAGGGAGGGATGAGCAGTTCTTC.

This clonotype was seen many times. The chain combines TRBV6-5 with TRBJ2-7; D ambiguous. Between the trimmed V and J ends, which lost 2 bases and 3 bases, there was a span of 11 bases. CDR3 length: 14 residues. Germline V gene lookup returns CDR1 MNHEY and CDR2 SVGAGI. As DNA, the CDR3 is TGTGCCAGCAGTTACGAGGTTCTCAGCTACGAGCAGTACTTC. Translation gives CASSYEVLSYEQYF.

This clonotype was seen ten or more times. The genes are TRBV29-1 and TRBJ2-7; 12 bases match TRBD1. Per germline, CDR1 SQVTM and CDR2 ANQGSEA. Germline trimming cut 6 bases from V and 2 bases from J; bases unmatched to any gene: 5. The CDR3 has 14 residues. The CDR3 loop reads CSVGTGGLTYEQYF. The CDR3 DNA is TGCAGCGTGGGGACAGGGGGCTTGACCTACGAGCAGTACTTC.

This clonotype was observed many times. The rearrangement uses TRBV7-2 and TRBJ2-4; TRBD1 is a possible D gene (5 bases). CDR3 length equals 16 residues. CDR1 and CDR2 from the germline V gene are SGHTA and FQGNSA. Trimming stripped 1 base from V and 5 bases from J, with 15 bases between. The DNA of the CDR3 is TGTGCCAGCAGCTTAGTTCCAGGGCTGATCGAAAACATTCAGTACTTC. Amino acids: CASSLVPGLIENIQYF.

This clonotype was counted many times. V and J are TRBV20-1 and TRBJ2-1; 14 bases match TRBD2. Per the germline V gene, CDR1 is DFQATT and CDR2 is SNEGSKA (reference sequence). The CDR3 has 16 amino acids. V lost 5 bases to trimming and J lost 5 bases; unmatched junction nucleotides: 8. This chain's CDR3 is CSASRTSGGQHNEQFF. The CDR3 region has the DNA TGCAGTGCTTCAAGGACTAGCGGGGGGCAACACAATGAGCAGTTCTTC.

This clonotype showed up just once. An end of the junction differs from the germline gene, which may be a read error. V is TRBV7-2 and J is TRBJ1-4; the D gene is possibly TRBD1 (6 bases). Germline V gene sequence: CDR1 SGHTA, CDR2 FQGNSA. CDR3 length: 15 amino acids. The CDR3 protein is CASSSRTATNENLFF. CDR3 coding DNA: TGTGCCAGCAGCTCCCGGACAGCAACTAATGAAAACCTGTTTTTT. The whole variable domain, filled in from reference TRBV7-2 and TRBJ1-4, reads GAGVSQSPSNKVTEKGKDVELRCDPISGHTALYWYRQSLGQGLEFLIYFQGNSAPDKSGLPSDRFSAERTGGSVSTLTIQRTQQEDSAVYLCASSSRTATNENLFFGSGTQLSVL.

With regard to this clonotype: A much larger clone differs from this one at a single base, so this may be a read error. The chain joins TRBV24-1 to TRBJ2-1, with TRBD2 identical over 9 bases. V was clipped by 3 bases and J by 4 bases; unmatched bases: 12. The germline V gene encodes CDR1 KGHDR and CDR2 SFDVKD. The CDR3 consists of 18 residues. The CDR3 nucleotides are TGTGCCACCAGTGATGCCGGGAAGCGGGGGGCCTTATACAATGAGCAGTTCTTC. Its protein is CATSDAGKRGALYNEQFF.

This clonotype has a count of ten or more. The chain uses TRBV9 and TRBJ1-4; possible D gene TRBD1, 6 bases. CDR3 length: 15 residues. From germline, CDR1 is SGDLS and CDR2 YYNGEE. Trimming took off 3 bases at V and 5 bases at J, with 14 bases between the two ends. This CDR3 reads CASSASGDKNEKLFF. CDR3 DNA sequence: TGTGCCAGCAGCGCGTCGGGGGACAAAAATGAAAAACTGTTTTTT.

In this sample, this clonotype turned up a few times. V and J are TRBV5-1 and TRBJ1-1, with D possibly being TRBD1 (6 bases). Trimming stripped 4 bases from V and 2 bases from J, with 12 bases between. This CDR3 has 14 residues. Germline values: CDR1 SGHRS, CDR2 YFSETQ. The CDR3 here is CASSTRDINTEAFF. The DNA of the CDR3 is TGCGCCAGCAGCACCCGGGACATTAACACTGAAGCTTTCTTT.

The J gene is TRBJ1-5, the V gene TRBV28, with TRBD1 as a possible D gene (5 bases). Germline V gene data show CDR1 as MDHEN and CDR2 as SYDVKM. This CDR3 has 14 amino acids. Trimming removed 5 bases from V and 5 bases from J, with 13 bases in between. The CDR3 sequence is CASSRPDRYQPQHF. CDR3 nucleotides: TGTGCCAGCAGTCGACCCGACAGATATCAGCCCCAGCATTTT.